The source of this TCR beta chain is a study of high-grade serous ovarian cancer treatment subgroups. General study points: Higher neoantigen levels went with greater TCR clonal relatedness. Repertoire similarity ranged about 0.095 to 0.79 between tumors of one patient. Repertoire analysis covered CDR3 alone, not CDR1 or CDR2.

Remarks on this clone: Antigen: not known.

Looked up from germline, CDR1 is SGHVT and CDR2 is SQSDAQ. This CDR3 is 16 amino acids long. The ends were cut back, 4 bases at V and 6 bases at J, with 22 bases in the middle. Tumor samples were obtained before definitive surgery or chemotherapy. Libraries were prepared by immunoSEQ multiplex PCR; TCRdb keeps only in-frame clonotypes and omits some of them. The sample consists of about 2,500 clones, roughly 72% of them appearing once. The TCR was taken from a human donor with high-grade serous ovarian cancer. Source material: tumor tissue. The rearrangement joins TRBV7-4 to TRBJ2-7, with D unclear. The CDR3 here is CASSYSQRHEAVEQYF. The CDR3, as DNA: TGTGCCAGCAGCTACTCCCAACGCCACGAGGCTGTCGAGCAGTACTTC.